This section outlines one T cell receptor beta chain sequence together with its context. The record originates from a study of blood T cell repertoires in COVID-19. Profiling relied on immunoSEQ multiplex PCR, and the TCRdb table lists in-frame clones only, not all of them. Here the sample spans around 250,000 clones, over 80% being singletons. The CDR3 sequence is 16 residues long. V lost 4 bases, J lost 9 bases, and 22 bases lay in between. Germline-derived CDR1 and CDR2 are PRHDT and FYEKMQ (reference sequence). V gene TRBV13 combines with J gene TRBJ2-1, with D possibly matching TRBD2 (6 bases). The sequence was obtained from a woman in her thirties or forties who had been exposed to COVID-19. Source material: PBMCs or T cells enriched from blood (not recorded which). The CDR3 is CASSSSSPAGPGEQFF. The CDR3 DNA follows: TGTGCCAGCAGCTCCTCCTCCCCGGCGGGGCCGGGTGAGCAGTTCTTC. Supplemented by reference TRBV13 and TRBJ2-1, the full variable domain reads AAGVIQSPRHLIKEKRETATLKCYPIPRHDTVYWYQQGPGQDPQFLISFYEKMQSDKGSIPDRFSAQQFSDYHSELNMSSLELGDSALYFCASSSSSPAGPGEQFFGPGTRLTVL.